The entry below gives a single TCR beta chain sequence along with its context. Its antigen is not yet known. Within one base of it there is no much larger clone, and no base qualities were kept. This record comes from a study of graft-versus-host responses after intestinal transplantation (dated by TCRdb to the early 2020s). Notes on the research overall: The transplants that recipients received were multivisceral, liver-intestinal, or isolated intestinal. Every recipient was given anti-thymocyte globulin induction, followed by roughly 3 years of maintenance tacrolimus and steroids. Graft-versus-host and host-versus-graft alloreactive T cell clones were tracked in the graft, circulation and bone marrow after intestinal transplantation using bulk TCR-beta CDR3 sequencing. Alloreactive clones were identified by sequencing pre-transplant mixed lymphocyte reaction products and comparing them with unstimulated pre-transplant donor and recipient T cells. A cohort of about 26 intestinal transplant recipients, including one retransplant, was enrolled, and 3 patients lacking pretransplant specimens were excluded. A peak of at least 4% donor T cells among recipient peripheral blood mononuclear cells was the definition used for donor T cell macrochimerism. Instead of going to the commercial service, samples from three later patients were sequenced in-house on an Illumina MiSeq and processed with MiXCR. What the study reported, not specific to this receptor: GvH clones were detected in recipient bone marrow, and some of these GvH clones were observed earlier in ileal mucosa or blood, consistent with an intestinal mucosal origin. Early after transplant, declines in HvG clones were associated with peak levels of circulating GvH clones. The conclusions were limited by the relatively low number and heterogeneity of the intestinal transplant patients. High GvH to HvG T cell clonal ratios were observed in the allografts of patients with donor T cell macrochimerism.

CDR1 and CDR2 are drawn from the germline V gene: MDHEN, SYDVKM. Taken from cysteine to phenylalanine, the CDR3 has 14 residues. Only the CDR3 DNA stays, 42 bases, in frame from base 1. From V the trimming removes 9 bases and from J it removes 2 bases, while the gene matches leave 6 bases of the junction unaccounted for. The method was the immunoSEQ multiplex PCR assay. For most patients, genomic DNA was isolated using the Qiagen DNeasy Blood and Tissue Kit and was shipped frozen to Adaptive Biotechnologies for TCR sequencing. High-throughput TCR-beta CDR3 sequencing of genomic DNA from most patients was performed by Adaptive Biotechnologies. The study's own analysis went as follows. Adaptive's ImmunoSEQ software was the source of the TCR sequencing data for 18 patients, while three other patients were processed with MiXCR and VDJtools. To correct CD4 versus CD8 sorting errors, any sequence found in both subsets at a frequency ratio below 5:1 was removed. CDR3 nucleotide sequences shared by donor and recipient were removed because the origin of these sequences could not be assigned. To count as alloreactive, a clone needed at least 2-fold expansion over unstimulated cells and a minimum CFSE-low frequency of 0.002% (template counts) or 0.001% (read counts). A clone was considered mappable if detected in the sequenced pre-transplant spleen, lymph node, or MLR CFSE-low populations of the donor or recipient. The cumulative frequency of alloreactive clones was calculated as a percentage of all sequences, weighted by copy number. TCRdb carries this immuneACCESS record with in-frame sequences only. Its versions omit some clonotypes, under half of them owing to an unresolved V gene in the studies checked, with the rest unexplained. V, J and clone size are those of that table, while D and trimming were read from the DNA. The table for this sample lists 96,000 or so clones; around nine tenths of them were counted only once. The biggest ten clones account for roughly 0.17% of the sample.

The label giving this sample's time point can be read as: cells obtained before transplantation from donor or recipient. CD3+CD4+ and CD3+CD8+ populations were FACS-sorted from unstimulated pre-transplant donor and recipient cells taken from spleen or lymph nodes. The material sequenced was unstimulated CD4+ T cells sorted from spleen or lymph node cells, taken before intestinal transplant. This clonotype was sampled from a human donor who received an intestinal transplant. The rearranged segments are TRBV28 and TRBJ2-7; 11 bases in between match TRBD2. In nucleotide form, the sequence is TGTGCCAGTTACGGGACTAGCGGAACCTACGAGCAGTACTTC. This translates into CASYGTSGTYEQYF.